Sequencing of this T cell receptor beta chain was carried out in a study of blood T cell repertoires in COVID-19. Overall study: The United States, Italy and Spain provided the acute and convalescent COVID-19 samples. T cells, B-cell-depleted T cells, or PBMCs supplied cDNA or gDNA.

The V and J ends lost 7 bases and 4 bases respectively, with 13 bases between them. Germline loops: CDR1 LNHDA, CDR2 SQIVND (reference sequence). This CDR3 is 13 amino acids long. Original processing methods: Using reference gene primer amplification, nucleated cell counts were estimated. Sequencing used immunoSEQ multiplex PCR; TCRdb keeps in-frame clones, though not all of them. V and J calls and clone size are those listed in that table; D and trimming were worked out from the DNA. The table has about 210,000 clones, around 83% seen once. Followed longitudinally, the Seattle patients had been enrolled during active infection.

This TCR was sampled from a woman in her seventies with COVID-19, enrolled during active disease. The sequencing sample was made of peripheral blood. The chain couples TRBV19 to TRBJ1-1; weak D call: TRBD1 (6 bases). For the CDR3, the DNA is TGTGCCAGTACCACAGGGTACCGCACTGAAGCTTTCTTT. It yields the protein CASTTGYRTEAFF. The variable domain in full, with the rest retrieved from reference TRBV19 and TRBJ1-1, is DGGITQSPKYLFRKEGQNVTLSCEQNLNHDAMYWYRQDPGQGLRLIYYSQIVNDFQKGDIAEGYSVSREKKESFPLTVTSAQKNPTAFYLCASTTGYRTEAFFGQGTRLTVV.